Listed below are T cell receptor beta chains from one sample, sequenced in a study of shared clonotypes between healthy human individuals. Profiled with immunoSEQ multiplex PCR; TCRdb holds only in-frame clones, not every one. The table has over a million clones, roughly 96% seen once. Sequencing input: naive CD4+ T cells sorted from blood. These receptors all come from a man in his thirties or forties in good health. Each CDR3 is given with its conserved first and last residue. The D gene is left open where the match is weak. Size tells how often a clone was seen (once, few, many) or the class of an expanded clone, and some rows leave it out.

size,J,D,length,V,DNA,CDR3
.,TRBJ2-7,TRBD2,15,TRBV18,TGTGCCAGCTCACCACTAGCGGGGATTTCCTACGAGCAGTACTTC,CASSPLAGISYEQYF
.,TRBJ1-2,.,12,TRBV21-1,TGTGCCAGCAGCAAACCAGGGGTCGGCTACACCTTC,CASSKPGVGYTF
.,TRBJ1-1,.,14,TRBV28,TGTGCCAGCAGTTTGACACCATGGTTGACTGAAGCTTTCTTT,CASSLTPWLTEAFF
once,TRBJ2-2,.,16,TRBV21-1,TGTGCCAGCAGCAAGGGGGAGACAGGTCCCTCCGGGGAGCTGTTTTTT,CASSKGETGPSGELFF
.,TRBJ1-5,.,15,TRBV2,TGTGCCAGCAGACCAGATTCAAGTAGCAATCAGCCCCAGCATTTT,CASRPDSSSNQPQHF
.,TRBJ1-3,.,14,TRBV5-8,TGTGCCAGCAGCGCGGGCCAGGGGCAAAACACCATATATTTT,CASSAGQGQNTIYF
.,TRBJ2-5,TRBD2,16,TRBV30,TGTGCCTGGAGTGTACGGGCGGGGGGCCCCCAAGAGACCCAGTACTTC,CAWSVRAGGPQETQYF
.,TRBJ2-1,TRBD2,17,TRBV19,TGTGCCAGTAGTCCGGCCCTAGGACTAGGGACCTACAATGAGCAGTTCTTC,CASSPALGLGTYNEQFF
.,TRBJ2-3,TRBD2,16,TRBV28,TGTGCCAGCACTCTGGGAGCGGGAGTGTGGGCAGATACGCAGTATTTT,CASTLGAGVWADTQYF
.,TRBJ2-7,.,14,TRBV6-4,TGTGCCAGCATCCCCCCGACTAGTAACTACGAGCAGTACTTC,CASIPPTSNYEQYF
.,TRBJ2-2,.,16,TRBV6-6,TGTGCCAGCAGTTACGGGACGGGAGTGAACACCGGGGAGCTGTTTTTT,CASSYGTGVNTGELFF
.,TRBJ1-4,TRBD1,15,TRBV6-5,TGTGCCAGCAGTAGGTGGACAGGGGTTAATGAAAAACTGTTTTTT,CASSRWTGVNEKLFF
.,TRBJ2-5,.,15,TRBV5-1,TGCGCCAGCAGCTTGAGTATGGGGGACGCAGAGACCCAGTACTTC,CASSLSMGDAETQYF
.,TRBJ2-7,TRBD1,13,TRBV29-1,TGCAGCGCAAGGACAGGGGGTATTTACGAGCAGTACTTC,CSARTGGIYEQYF
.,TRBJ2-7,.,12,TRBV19,TGTGCCAGTAGTACCCAGGCCCACGAGCAGTACTTC,CASSTQAHEQYF
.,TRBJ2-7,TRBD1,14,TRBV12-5,TGTGCTAGTGGTTTGGGACAGGGGATTGACGAGCAGTACTTC,CASGLGQGIDEQYF
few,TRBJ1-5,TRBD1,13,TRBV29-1,TGCAGCGTTGAAACAGGGGCCCATCAGCCCCAGCATTTT,CSVETGAHQPQHF
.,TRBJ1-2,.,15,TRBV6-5,TGTGCCAGCAGCCCAAACCCGGTACGTAGCTATGGCTACACCTTC,CASSPNPVRSYGYTF
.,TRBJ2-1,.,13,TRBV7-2,TGTGCCAGCAGCCTCCTCTGGGACAATGAGCAGTTCTTC,CASSLLWDNEQFF
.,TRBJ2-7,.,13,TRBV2,TGTGCCAGCAGGAACCCAGGGGCCTACGAGCAGTACTTC,CASRNPGAYEQYF
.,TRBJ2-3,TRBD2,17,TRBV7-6,TGTGCCAGCAGCTTAAGCTCGGGCAGCGGGGGAGCAGATACGCAGTATTTT,CASSLSSGSGGADTQYF
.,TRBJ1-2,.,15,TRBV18,TGTGCCAGCTCACCAATGGCAGCTCATAACTATGGCTACACCTTC,CASSPMAAHNYGYTF
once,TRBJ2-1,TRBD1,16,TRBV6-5,TGTGCCAGCAGTTACTCGCCAGGGGGCGCTTTCAATGAGCAGTTCTTC,CASSYSPGGAFNEQFF
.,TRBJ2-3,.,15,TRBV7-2,TGTGCCAGCAGATTAGGGTCACTGCTCACAGATACGCAGTATTTT,CASRLGSLLTDTQYF
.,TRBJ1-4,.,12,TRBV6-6,TGTGCCAGCAAACCCGACAGGCCAGAACTGTTTTTT,CASKPDRPELFF
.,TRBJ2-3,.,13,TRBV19,TGTGCCACTCATCGCCAGGGCACAGATACGCAGTATTTT,CATHRQGTDTQYF
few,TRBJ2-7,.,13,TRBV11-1,TGTGCCAGCAGCCGCGGGCTCCCTTACGAGCAGTACTTC,CASSRGLPYEQYF
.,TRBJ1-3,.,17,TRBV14,TGTGCCAGCAGCCAAGGACTCCCAATGATCTCTGGAAACACCATATATTTT,CASSQGLPMISGNTIYF
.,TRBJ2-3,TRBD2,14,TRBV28,TGTGCCAGCAAGGGGACTAGTGGCACAGATACGCAGTATTTT,CASKGTSGTDTQYF
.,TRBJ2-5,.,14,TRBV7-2,TGTGCCAGCAGTCCAGAGCGGAGGCAAGAGACCCAGTACTTC,CASSPERRQETQYF
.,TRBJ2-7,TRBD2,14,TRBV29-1,TGCAGCGTCTTGACTAGCGGGAGTGCCTACGAGCAGTACTTC,CSVLTSGSAYEQYF
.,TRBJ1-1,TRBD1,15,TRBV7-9,TGTGCCAGCAGCCTAGGACAGGCGCCGAACACTGAAGCTTTCTTT,CASSLGQAPNTEAFF
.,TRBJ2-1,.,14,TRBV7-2,TGTGCCAGCAGCTCCTCCTCCCTAGATCGTGAGCAGTTCTTC,CASSSSSLDREQFF
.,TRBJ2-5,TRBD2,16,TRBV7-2,TGTGCCAGCAGCCCGCAAAGTAGCGGGATAAGTGAGACCCAGTACTTC,CASSPQSSGISETQYF
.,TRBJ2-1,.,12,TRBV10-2,TGCGCCAGCAGTTATGGGCTAGCGGAGCAGTTCTTC,CASSYGLAEQFF
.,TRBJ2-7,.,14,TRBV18,TGTGCCAGCTCACGGACCGGGACGAGTTACGAGCAGTACTTC,CASSRTGTSYEQYF